This T cell receptor beta chain was retrieved from a study of cytomegalovirus exposure and HLA in healthy donors. A multiplex PCR was run with 60 Vbeta primers and 13 Jbeta primers. Sequenced by immunoSEQ multiplex PCR; TCRdb stores in-frame clones only, minus some. In the table there are around 150,000 clones, about 77% of which are singletons. Germline lookup yields CDR1 SGHRS and CDR2 YFSETQ. Trimming pared 2 bases from V and 4 bases from J, leaving 10 bases between. The CDR3 sequence is 14 residues long. Sequencing was done on a sample of PBMCs. The chain links TRBV5-1 to TRBJ2-1; weak D call: TRBD2 (6 bases). This clonotype originated in a male donor in good health and CMV-seropositive. The DNA of the CDR3 is TGCGCCAGCAGCTTACGTCGGGGGTACAATGAGCAGTTCTTC. Translating it yields CASSLRRGYNEQFF.